The clone carrying this T cell receptor beta chain was counted only a few times. The source of the sample is a study of T-cell reconstitution after alpha-beta-depleted transplantation in children. TCRbeta library preparation incorporated unique molecular identifiers. TCRdb used MiXCR to reprocess the PCR reads, holding one entry per CDR3 protein. The data show some 500,000 distinct CDR3 sequences, roughly 18% seen once. The clonotype was recovered from a human donor who donated a stem cell graft to a child with acute lymphoblastic leukemia. Source: PBMCs from the stem cell graft donor, taken from the stem cell graft.

CDR3 nucleotide sequence: TGTGCCAGCAGTTATCAGGGGAATACTAACTATGGCTACACCTTC. Protein: CASSYQGNTNYGYTF. J is TRBJ1-2 and V is TRBV6-5, with D perhaps matching TRBD1 (6 bases). V gave up 3 bases and J gave up 0 bases, with 11 bases separating them. The CDR3 totals 15 residues. The germline gives CDR1 MNHEY, CDR2 SVGAGI.